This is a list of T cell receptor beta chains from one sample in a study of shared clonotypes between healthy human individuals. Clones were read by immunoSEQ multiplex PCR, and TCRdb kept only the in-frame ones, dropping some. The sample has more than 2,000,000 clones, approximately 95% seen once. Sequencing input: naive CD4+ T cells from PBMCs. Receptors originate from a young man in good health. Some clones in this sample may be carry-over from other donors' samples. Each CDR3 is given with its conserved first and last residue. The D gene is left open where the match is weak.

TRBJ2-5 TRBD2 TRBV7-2 CASSSRTSAPGETQYF TGTGCCAGCAGCTCTCGGACTAGCGCCCCAGGGGAGACCCAGTACTTC
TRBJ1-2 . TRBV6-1 CASSDHGGYGYTF TGTGCCAGCAGTGATCACGGAGGATATGGCTACACCTTC
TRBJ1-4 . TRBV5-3 CARSLDQMSGEKLFF TGTGCCAGAAGCTTGGATCAGATGAGCGGGGAAAAACTGTTTTTT
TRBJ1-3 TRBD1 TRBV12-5 CASDTSPNMTGQAGNTIYF TGTGCTAGTGACACTTCTCCAAACATGACAGGACAGGCGGGAAACACCATATATTTT
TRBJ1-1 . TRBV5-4 CASSAVPDWGTEAFF TGTGCCAGCAGCGCGGTCCCTGATTGGGGCACTGAAGCTTTCTTT
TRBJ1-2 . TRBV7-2 CASSFTATGHYGYTF TGTGCCAGCAGCTTTACGGCAACAGGGCACTATGGCTACACCTTC
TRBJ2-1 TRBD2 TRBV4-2 CASSRARLSSGTHNEQFF TGTGCCAGCAGCCGGGCTAGGTTGTCTAGCGGAACCCACAATGAGCAGTTCTTC
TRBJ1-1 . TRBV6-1 CASSHGPANTEAFF TGTGCCAGCTCCCACGGGCCAGCGAACACTGAAGCTTTCTTT
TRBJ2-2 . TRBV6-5 CASSSKPAVGELFF TGTGCCAGCAGTTCTAAACCGGCGGTCGGGGAGCTGTTTTTT
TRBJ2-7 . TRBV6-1 CASRGGQTTYEQYF TGTGCCAGCAGAGGGGGGCAGACAACCTACGAGCAGTACTTC
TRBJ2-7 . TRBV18 CASSHDRPLSYEQYF TGTGCCAGCTCACATGACAGGCCCCTCTCCTACGAGCAGTACTTC
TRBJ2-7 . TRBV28 CASSLDVYEQYF TGTGCCAGCAGTTTAGACGTCTACGAGCAGTACTTC
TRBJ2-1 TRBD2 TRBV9 CASSGSSSGGSYNEQFF TGTGCCAGCAGCGGATCCTCTAGCGGGGGTTCCTACAATGAGCAGTTCTTC
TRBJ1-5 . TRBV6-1 CASSEFPGQGNQPQHF TGTGCCAGCAGTGAATTCCCAGGGCAAGGCAATCAGCCCCAGCATTTT
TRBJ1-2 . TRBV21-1 CASVGGDGNYGYTF TGTGCCAGCGTAGGTGGGGACGGTAACTATGGCTACACCTTC
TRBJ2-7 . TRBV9 CASSVAGLGWNEQYF TGTGCCAGCAGCGTAGCAGGGCTTGGGTGGAACGAGCAGTACTTC
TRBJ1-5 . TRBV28 CASSQGMSQPQHF TGTGCCAGCAGTCAGGGTATGAGTCAGCCCCAGCATTTT
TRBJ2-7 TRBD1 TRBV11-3 CASSRGTGNYEQYF TGTGCCAGCAGCCGCGGGACAGGGAACTACGAGCAGTACTTC
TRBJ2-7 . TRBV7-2 CASSFTLVGEQYF TGTGCCAGCAGCTTCACACTAGTGGGAGAGCAGTACTTC
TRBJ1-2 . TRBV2 CASSEGQSLDYGYTF TGTGCCAGCAGTGAGGGGCAATCACTCGACTATGGCTACACCTTC
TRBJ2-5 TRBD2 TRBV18 CASSPGTIQETQYF TGTGCCAGCTCACCCGGGACTATTCAAGAGACCCAGTACTTC
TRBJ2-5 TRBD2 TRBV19 CATRLAGGEETQYF TGTGCCACCAGACTAGCGGGAGGAGAAGAGACCCAGTACTTC
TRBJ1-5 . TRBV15 CATSRAGTRFSNQPQHF TGTGCCACCAGCCGCGCGGGGACAAGGTTTAGCAATCAGCCCCAGCATTTT
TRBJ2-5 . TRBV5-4 CASRRDPFRYQETQYF TGTGCCAGCAGGCGAGACCCTTTTCGGTACCAAGAGACCCAGTACTTC
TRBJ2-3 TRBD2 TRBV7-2 CASSALAGRADTQYF TGTGCCAGCAGCGCCCTAGCGGGGAGGGCAGATACGCAGTATTTT
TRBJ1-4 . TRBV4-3 CASSQGIGVEKLFF TGCGCCAGCAGCCAAGGAATAGGGGTCGAAAAACTGTTTTTT
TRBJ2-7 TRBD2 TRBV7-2 CASSTSSGSYEQYF TGTGCCAGCAGCACCTCTAGCGGGAGCTACGAGCAGTACTTC